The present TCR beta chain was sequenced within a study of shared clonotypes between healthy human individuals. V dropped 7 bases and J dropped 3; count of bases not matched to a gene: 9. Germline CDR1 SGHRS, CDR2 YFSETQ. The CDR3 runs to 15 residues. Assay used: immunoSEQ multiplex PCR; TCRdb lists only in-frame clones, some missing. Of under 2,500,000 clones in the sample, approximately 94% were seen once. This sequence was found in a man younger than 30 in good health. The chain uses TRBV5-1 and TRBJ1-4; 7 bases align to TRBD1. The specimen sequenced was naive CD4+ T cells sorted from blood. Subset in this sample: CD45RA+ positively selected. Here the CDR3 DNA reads TGCGCCAGCGGACCCTCAGGGGGGGCTAATGAAAAACTGTTTTTT. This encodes CASGPSGGANEKLFF.